Each of the 12 T cell receptor beta chains below was sequenced from the same sample in a study of CD8+CD57+ T cells in acquired aplastic anemia. For CDR3 and TCR beta VDJ profiling, genomic DNA was the template used. TCRdb reanalysed the reads using MiXCR and keeps one entry per CDR3 protein. The sample holds about 210,000 distinct CDR3 sequences; roughly 55% are singletons and the top ten take 29%. Specimen: sorted CD4+, CD8+, or CD8+CD57+ T cells (not recorded which) from PBMCs. The source is a human donor in good health.

This clonotype has only a few counts. This chain uses TRBV27 with TRBJ2-5, with 8 bases lining up with TRBD1. There are 16 residues in the CDR3. Germline CDR1 MNHEY, CDR2 SMNVEV (reference sequence). The V and J ends lost 7 bases and 4 bases, in that order; junction bases with no gene match: 14. The CDR3 region is CASTHTPPGGGETQYF. In nucleotides, the CDR3 is TGTGCCAGCACCCATACCCCCCCAGGGGGCGGAGAGACCCAGTACTTC.

With regard to this clonotype: A junction end diverges from the germline sequence, so it may reflect a read error. J is TRBJ2-2 and V is TRBV7-9, with 7 bases that match TRBD1. Germline assignment: CDR1 SEHNR and CDR2 FQNEAQ (reference sequence). CDR3 size: 14 residues. The CDR3 is CASSQQGSTGELFF. CDR3 in DNA: TGCGCCAGCAGCCAACAGGGGAGCACCGGGGAGCTGTTTTTT.

This clonotype was observed a handful of times. V gene TRBV20-1 combines with J gene TRBJ2-7; 8 nucleotides match TRBD2. Germline V CDR1 and CDR2: DFQATT, SNEGSKA (reference sequence). V was pared by 0 bases and J by 4 bases, with 14 bases of the junction left unmatched. CDR3 length equals 17 residues. CDR3 protein: CSARDRRTSGTIYEQYF. The CDR3 region has the DNA TGCAGTGCTAGAGATCGGCGAACTAGCGGCACGATTTACGAGCAGTACTTC.

There are a few counts of this clonotype. The chain carries TRBV7-8 and TRBJ2-5, with a tentative D call TRBD1 (6 bases). The CDR3 spans 14 residues. CDR1 and CDR2 (germline): SGHVS, FQNEAQ. The ends were cut back, 6 bases at V and 1 base at J, with 12 bases in the middle. The CDR3 loop reads CASSPRRGQETQYF. The CDR3 DNA sequence: TGTGCCAGCAGTCCCCGCAGGGGCCAAGAGACCCAGTACTTC.

In DNA form, the CDR3 reads TGTAAATCGGGGGGCGCGAATGGCTACACCTTC. Protein: CKSGGANGYTF. This chain joins TRBV19 and TRBJ1-2; TRBD1 might be the D (6 bases). The CDR3 is 11 amino acids. CDR1 and CDR2 from the germline V gene are LNHDA and SQIVND (reference sequence).

CDR3: CASSLQGSSREKLFF. The CDR3 DNA is TGTGCCAGCAGCTTACAGGGAAGTAGTCGAGAAAAACTGTTTTTT. The rearrangement uses TRBV7-8 and TRBJ1-4, with D possibly matching TRBD1 (5 bases). CDR1 SGHVS and CDR2 FQNEAQ come from the germline V gene. V was pared by 2 bases and J by 8 bases, with 15 bases between. The CDR3 sequence is 15 residues long. Complete variable domain (other parts from reference TRBV7-8 and TRBJ1-4): GAGVSQSPRYKVAKRGQDVALRCDPISGHVSLFWYQQALGQGPEFLTYFQNEAQLDKSGLPSDRFFAERPEGSVSTLKIQRTQQEDSAVYLCASSLQGSSREKLFFGSGTQLSVL.

Ten or more counts support this clonotype. The chain uses TRBV6-4 and TRBJ1-1; D unresolved. This CDR3 has 14 residues. Germline loops: CDR1 MRHNA, CDR2 SNTAGT. V lost 0 bases and J lost 3, with 8 bases in between. The CDR3 sequence: CASSDSAEDTEAFF. The DNA of the CDR3 is TGTGCCAGCAGTGACTCGGCAGAGGACACTGAAGCTTTCTTT.

As concerns this clonotype: This may arise from a read error, as a much more abundant clone is one base away. The rearrangement links TRBV13 to TRBJ1-1; D may be TRBD1 (6 bases). Germline V gene sequence: CDR1 PRHDT, CDR2 FYEKMQ (reference sequence). Trimming shortened V by 6 bases and J by 2 bases, and 16 bases separated the two germline ends. The CDR3 sequence is 15 residues long. DNA of the CDR3: TGTGCCAGCAGTACAGGACTCAGGGGAAACACTGAAGCTTTCTTT. This gives the protein CASSTGLRGNTEAFF.

In this sample, this clonotype turned up a few times. The chain joins TRBV10-3 to TRBJ1-2, with TRBD1 identical over 7 bases. V lost 4 bases and J lost 8; bases outside the gene matches: 10. Germline V gene data show CDR1 as ENHRY and CDR2 as SYGVKD. The CDR3 is 14 residues long. CDR3 sequence reads: CAISVRGLQGGYTF. In nucleotides, the CDR3 is TGTGCCATCAGTGTTAGGGGGCTCCAGGGGGGCTACACCTTC.

In its sample, this clonotype was seen once. This chain uses TRBV9 with TRBJ1-6; D uncertain. V gave up 0 bases and J gave up 6 bases, with 7 bases separating them. Germline-derived CDR1 and CDR2 are SGDLS and YYNGEE. The CDR3 is 14 amino acids. CDR3 sequence reads: CASSVGESNSPLHF. The CDR3 DNA reads as TGTGCCAGCAGCGTAGGTGAATCTAATTCACCCCTCCACTTT.

The table lists this clonotype with a count of one. V gene TRBV7-9 combines with J gene TRBJ1-1, with D unclear. The CDR3 loop spans 13 amino acids. The V end lost 1 base, the J end lost 5 bases, and 8 bases lay between the germline ends. Germline CDR1 reads SEHNR; CDR2 reads FQNEAQ (reference sequence). In DNA form, the CDR3 reads TGTGCCAGCAGCTTAGATGTGGCTACTGAAGCTTTCTTT. Translating it yields CASSLDVATEAFF.

This clonotype showed up many times. The rearrangement joins TRBV24-1 to TRBJ1-1; no clear D. This CDR3 has 13 amino acids. Looked up from germline, CDR1 is KGHDR and CDR2 is SFDVKD. Trimming left V 5 bases short and J 0 bases short, with 6 bases between. The CDR3 region has the DNA TGTGCCACCAGTGGCAGCCTGAACACTGAAGCTTTCTTT. Translating it yields CATSGSLNTEAFF.